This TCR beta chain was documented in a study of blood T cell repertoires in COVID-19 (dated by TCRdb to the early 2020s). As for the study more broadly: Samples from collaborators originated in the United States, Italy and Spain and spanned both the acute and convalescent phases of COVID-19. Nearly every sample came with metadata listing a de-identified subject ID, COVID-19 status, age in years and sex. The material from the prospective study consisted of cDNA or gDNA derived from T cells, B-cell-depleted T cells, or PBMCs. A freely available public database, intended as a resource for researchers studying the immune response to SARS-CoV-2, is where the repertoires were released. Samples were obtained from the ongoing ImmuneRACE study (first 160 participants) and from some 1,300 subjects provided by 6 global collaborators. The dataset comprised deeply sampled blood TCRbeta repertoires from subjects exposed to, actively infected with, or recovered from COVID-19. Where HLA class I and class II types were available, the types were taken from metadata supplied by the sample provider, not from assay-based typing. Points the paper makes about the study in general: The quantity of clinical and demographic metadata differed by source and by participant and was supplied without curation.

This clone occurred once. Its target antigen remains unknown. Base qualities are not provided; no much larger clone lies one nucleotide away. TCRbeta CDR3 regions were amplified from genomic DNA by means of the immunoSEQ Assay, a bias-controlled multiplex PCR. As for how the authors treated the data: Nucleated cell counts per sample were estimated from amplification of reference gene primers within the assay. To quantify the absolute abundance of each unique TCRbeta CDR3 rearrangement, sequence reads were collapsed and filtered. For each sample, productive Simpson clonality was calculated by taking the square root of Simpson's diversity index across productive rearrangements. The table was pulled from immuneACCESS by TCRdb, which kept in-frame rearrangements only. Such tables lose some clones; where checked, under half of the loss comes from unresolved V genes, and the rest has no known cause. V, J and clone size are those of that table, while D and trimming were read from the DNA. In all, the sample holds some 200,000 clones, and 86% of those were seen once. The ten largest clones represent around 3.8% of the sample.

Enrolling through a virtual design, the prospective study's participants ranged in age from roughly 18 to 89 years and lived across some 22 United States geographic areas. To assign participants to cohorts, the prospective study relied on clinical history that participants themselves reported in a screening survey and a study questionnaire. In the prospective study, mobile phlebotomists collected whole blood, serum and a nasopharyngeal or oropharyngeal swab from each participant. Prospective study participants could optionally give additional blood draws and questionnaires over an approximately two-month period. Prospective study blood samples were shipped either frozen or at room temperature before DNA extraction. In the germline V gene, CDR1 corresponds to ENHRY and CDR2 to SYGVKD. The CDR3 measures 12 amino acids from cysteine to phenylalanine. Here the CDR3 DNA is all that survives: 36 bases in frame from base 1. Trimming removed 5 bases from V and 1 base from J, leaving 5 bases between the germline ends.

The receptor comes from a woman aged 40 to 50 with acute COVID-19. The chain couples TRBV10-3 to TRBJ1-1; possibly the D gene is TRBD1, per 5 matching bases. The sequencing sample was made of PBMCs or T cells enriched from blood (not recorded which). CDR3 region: CAISQGNTEAFF. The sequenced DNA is TGTGCCATCAGTCAGGGGAACACTGAAGCTTTCTTT.